The rows below give T cell receptor beta chains drawn from one sample of a study of T cell changes during pregnancy in multiple sclerosis. Sequencing used immunoSEQ multiplex PCR; TCRdb keeps in-frame clones, though not all of them. This table has some 39,000 clones, roughly 84% appearing once. The sample here was CD8+ T cells from peripheral blood mononuclear cells, taken in the first trimester of pregnancy. The source of these receptors is a female donor with multiple sclerosis, enrolled in a pregnancy study. CDR3s include the opening cysteine and the closing phenylalanine or tryptophan.

cdr3_aa | j_call | v_call
CASSFGGDLNTEAFF | TRBJ1-1 | TRBV6-5
CASSLGAGGNAEQYF | TRBJ2-7 | TRBV7-9
CASSGAEAFF | TRBJ1-1 | TRBV19
CASSEAPGGADTIYF | TRBJ1-3 | TRBV6-1
CASSQEVGGPNSLYEQYF | TRBJ2-7 | TRBV4-1
CASSYRESGNTIYF | TRBJ1-3 | TRBV6-5
CASSTLAGKDEQFF | TRBJ2-1 | TRBV5-1
CASSVGGTGVGYGYTF | TRBJ1-2 | TRBV9
CASSLGTGPTEAFF | TRBJ1-1 | TRBV7-6
CASSQDRMGQGDGYTF | TRBJ1-2 | TRBV4-2
CATSPGGPSYNEQFF | TRBJ2-1 | TRBV15
CASSTISPPYEQYF | TRBJ2-7 | TRBV19
CAWGQGAGGELFF | TRBJ2-2 | TRBV30
CASSPLGTRETQYF | TRBJ2-5 | TRBV27
CASSLGQHNEQFF | TRBJ2-1 | TRBV7-8
CASSPDSLRGYTF | TRBJ1-2 | TRBV5-1
CASSATSGGANEQFF | TRBJ2-1 | TRBV7-3
CASSWHRELGSYNSPLHF | TRBJ1-6 | TRBV7-2
CASSLQVEAFF | TRBJ1-1 | TRBV7-9
CASATGTGDGDEQFF | TRBJ2-1 | TRBV6-4
CASKAGGEIFHEQFF | TRBJ2-1 | TRBV2
CASRLYRGITYGYTF | TRBJ1-2 | TRBV12-2
CASSFEVGRVTGELFF | TRBJ2-2 | TRBV7-2
CASGEYMNTEAFF | TRBJ1-1 | TRBV7-9
CSVTGQYSTDTQYF | TRBJ2-3 | TRBV29-1
CASSDGRDQPQHF | TRBJ1-5 | TRBV6-1
CASSVAGTGHYEQYF | TRBJ2-7 | TRBV9
CASSWGQGGNTGELFF | TRBJ2-2 | TRBV11-2